This T cell receptor (beta chain) emerged from a study of shared clonotypes between healthy human individuals. Study details: Aged between 18 and 49, the donors were two women and three men. General observations from the study: Relative to memory subsets, naive subsets generally showed larger estimated richness.

Looked up from germline, CDR1 is SGHAT and CDR2 is FQNNGV. This CDR3 contains 14 residues. V lost 5 bases and J lost 0, with 8 bases in between. Regarding this clone: Its target is not known.

Sequenced by immunoSEQ multiplex PCR; TCRdb stores in-frame clones only, minus some. The data show 2 million to 2.5 million clones, with about nine tenths seen just once and approximately 0.41% held by the top ten. The sequenced sample consisted of naive CD4+ T cells from PBMCs. This sample's subset: CD45RA+ positively selected. The sequence was obtained from a man aged 18 to 35 in good health. Some clones in this sample may be carry-over from other donors' samples. The chain joins TRBV11-2 to TRBJ2-1; the D is unclear. The CDR3 nucleotides read TGTGCCAGCAGCCATGGACCCTCCTACAATGAGCAGTTCTTC. It yields the protein CASSHGPSYNEQFF.